The TCR beta chain under discussion was sequenced for a study of sequential checkpoint blockade in melanoma. About the research overall: Patients were randomized 1:1 to nivolumab-then-ipilimumab or ipilimumab-then-nivolumab first-line. Each arm's sequence ended with maintenance nivolumab. About two dozen patients had tumor biopsies before treatment and at week 13.

The CDR3 loop spans 15 amino acids. The V end was cut by 0 bases, the J end by 3 bases, with 11 bases between. CDR1 and CDR2 from the germline V gene are SGHRS and YFSETQ. Sequencing used immunoSEQ multiplex PCR; TCRdb keeps in-frame clones, though not all of them. The repertoire includes more than 2,500 clones, 20% to 25% of them detected once, and about 39% sits in the top ten. Specified treatment: randomized to nivolumab then ipilimumab (arm A) or the reverse (arm B). The chain couples TRBV5-1 to TRBJ2-3; D is unresolved. The receptor was derived from a human patient with melanoma. Some clones in this sample may be carry-over from other donors' samples. The sequences come from tumor tissue (inferred from file names), collected from a patient given nivolumab and ipilimumab in sequence. The CDR3 here is CASSLEHPGTDTQYF. CDR3 in DNA: TGCGCCAGCAGCTTGGAACACCCCGGGACAGATACGCAGTATTTT.